This T cell receptor (beta chain) came from a study of blood T cell repertoires in COVID-19. Study details: The cDNA or gDNA used as material had been derived from T cells, B-cell-depleted T cells, or PBMCs.

Trimming took off 3 bases at V and 0 bases at J, with 18 bases between the two ends. CDR3 length: 18 amino acids. The V gene's germline CDR1 is DFQATT and CDR2 SNEGSKA (reference sequence). Authors' analysis steps: Reference gene primer amplification in the assay estimated nucleated cell counts. Method: immunoSEQ multiplex PCR; TCRdb's copy keeps in-frame clones and lacks some. V and J calls and clone size are as listed in that table; D and trimming were resolved from the DNA. The sample holds under 250,000 clones, roughly 88% seen once. The rearrangement uses TRBV20-1 and TRBJ1-6; D is ambiguous. This TCR came from a middle-aged man with active or convalescent COVID-19. The source material was peripheral blood. The CDR3 DNA reads TGCAGTGCTAGTTACCGAGGGCCCGTGAGCTCCTATAATTCACCCCTCCACTTT. It translates to CSASYRGPVSSYNSPLHF.